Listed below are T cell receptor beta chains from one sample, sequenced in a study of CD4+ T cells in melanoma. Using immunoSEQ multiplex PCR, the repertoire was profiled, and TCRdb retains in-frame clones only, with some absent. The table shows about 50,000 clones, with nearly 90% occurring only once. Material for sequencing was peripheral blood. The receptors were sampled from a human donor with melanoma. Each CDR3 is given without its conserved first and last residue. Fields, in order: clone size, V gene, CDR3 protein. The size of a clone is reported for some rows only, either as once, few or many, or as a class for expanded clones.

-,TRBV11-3,ASSARGTGELF
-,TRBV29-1,SAQLLAVGTDTQY
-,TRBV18,ASSRAGFMTDTQY
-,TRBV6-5,ASRGQVDSGNTIY
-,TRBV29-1,SVGLAGRTDTQY
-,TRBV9,ASSPQVAGVNEQF
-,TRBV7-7,ASSLDRTGYNEQF
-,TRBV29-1,SVGDRQYGYT
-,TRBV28,ASSGTGETYEQY
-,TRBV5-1,ASSLSGQAQETQY
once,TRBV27,ASSSWTGVEAF
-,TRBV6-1,ASSEGTPKGHEQY
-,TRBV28,ASSQGNVGEKLF
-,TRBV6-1,ASSSGTATYEQY
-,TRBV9,ASSLLAGGELF
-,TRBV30,AWSPQGLVEQY
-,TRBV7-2,ASSLLEGRRTGELF
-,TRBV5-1,ASSLSGSYNSPLH
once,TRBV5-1,ASSHLAESGNTIY
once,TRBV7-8,ASSPLPDTQY
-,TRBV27,ASSRGDRVDGYT
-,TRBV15,ATSRTKTVTDTQY
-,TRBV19,ASSIGGADTDTQY
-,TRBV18,ASAPSPYEQY
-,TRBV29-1,SVEDGASFY